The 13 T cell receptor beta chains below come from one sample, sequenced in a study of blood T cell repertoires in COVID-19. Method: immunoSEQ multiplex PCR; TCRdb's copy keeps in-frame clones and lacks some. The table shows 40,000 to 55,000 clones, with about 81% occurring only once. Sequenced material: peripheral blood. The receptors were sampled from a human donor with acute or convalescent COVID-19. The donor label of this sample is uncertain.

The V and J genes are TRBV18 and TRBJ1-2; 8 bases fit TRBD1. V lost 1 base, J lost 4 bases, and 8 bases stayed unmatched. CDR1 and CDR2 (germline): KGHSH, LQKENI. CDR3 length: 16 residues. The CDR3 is CASSPLGQVGVYGYTF. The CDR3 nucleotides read TGTGCCAGCTCACCACTGGGACAGGTGGGCGTCTATGGCTACACCTTC. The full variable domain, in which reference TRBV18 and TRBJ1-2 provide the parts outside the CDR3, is NAGVMQNPRHLVRRRGQEARLRCSPMKGHSHVYWYRQLPEEGLKFMVYLQKENIIDESGMPKERFSAEFPKEGPSILRIQQVVRGDSAAYFCASSPLGQVGVYGYTFGSGTRLTVV.

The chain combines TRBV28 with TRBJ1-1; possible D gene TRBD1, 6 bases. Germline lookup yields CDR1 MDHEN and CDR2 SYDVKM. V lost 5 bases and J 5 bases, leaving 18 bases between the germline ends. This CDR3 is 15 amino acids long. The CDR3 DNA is TGTGCCAGCAGTATACAATCGGGGGGCCGAACTGAAGCTTTCTTT. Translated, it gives CASSIQSGGRTEAFF.

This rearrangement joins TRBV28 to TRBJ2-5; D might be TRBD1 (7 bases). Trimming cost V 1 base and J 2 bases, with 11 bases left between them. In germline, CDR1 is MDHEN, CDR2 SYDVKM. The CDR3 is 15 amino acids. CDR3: CASSLYSGGQETQYF. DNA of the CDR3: TGTGCCAGCAGTTTATACTCAGGGGGGCAAGAGACCCAGTACTTC.

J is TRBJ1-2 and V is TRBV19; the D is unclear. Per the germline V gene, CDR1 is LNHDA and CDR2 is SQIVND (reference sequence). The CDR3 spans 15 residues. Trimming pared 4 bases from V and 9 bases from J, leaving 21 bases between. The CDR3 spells CASSNVGAAPKSYTF. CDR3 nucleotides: TGTGCCAGTAGTAATGTCGGCGCGGCTCCCAAAAGCTACACCTTC.

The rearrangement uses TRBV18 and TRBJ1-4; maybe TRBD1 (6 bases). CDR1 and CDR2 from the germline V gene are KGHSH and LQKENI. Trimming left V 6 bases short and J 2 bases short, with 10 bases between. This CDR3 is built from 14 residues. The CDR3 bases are TGTGCCAGCTCCGACACAGGGACTAATGAAAAACTGTTTTTT. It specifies CASSDTGTNEKLFF.

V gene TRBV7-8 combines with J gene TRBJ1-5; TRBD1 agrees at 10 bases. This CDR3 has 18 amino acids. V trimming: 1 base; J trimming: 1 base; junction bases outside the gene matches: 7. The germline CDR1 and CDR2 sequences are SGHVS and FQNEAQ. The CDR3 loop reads CASSLDAGQGVSNQPQHF. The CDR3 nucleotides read TGTGCCAGCAGCTTAGACGCCGGACAGGGGGTGAGCAATCAGCCCCAGCATTTT. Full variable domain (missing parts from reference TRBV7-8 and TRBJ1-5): GAGVSQSPRYKVAKRGQDVALRCDPISGHVSLFWYQQALGQGPEFLTYFQNEAQLDKSGLPSDRFFAERPEGSVSTLKIQRTQQEDSAVYLCASSLDAGQGVSNQPQHFGDGTRLSIL.

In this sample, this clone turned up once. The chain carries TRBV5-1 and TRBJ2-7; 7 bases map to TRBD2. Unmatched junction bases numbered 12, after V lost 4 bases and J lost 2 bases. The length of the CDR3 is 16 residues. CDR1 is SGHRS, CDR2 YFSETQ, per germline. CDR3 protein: CASSPGGRQLTYEQYF. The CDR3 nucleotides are TGCGCCAGCAGCCCCGGGGGGAGGCAGCTAACCTACGAGCAGTACTTC. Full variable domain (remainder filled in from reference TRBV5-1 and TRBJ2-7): KAGVTQTPRYLIKTRGQQVTLSCSPISGHRSVSWYQQTPGQGLQFLFEYFSETQRNKGNFPGRFSGRQFSNSRSEMNVSTLELGDSALYLCASSPGGRQLTYEQYFGPGTRLTVT.

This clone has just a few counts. CDR3 sequence: CASSSRLAGGGEQFF. For the CDR3, the DNA is TGTGCCAGCAGCTCAAGACTAGCGGGGGGAGGTGAGCAGTTCTTC. The chain has TRBV4-2 and TRBJ2-1; TRBD2 matches 13 bases. The germline CDR1 and CDR2 sequences are LGHNA and YNFKEQ. The V gene end was trimmed by 5 bases and the J gene end by 9 bases; junction bases not matched to a gene: 7. This CDR3 has 15 amino acids.

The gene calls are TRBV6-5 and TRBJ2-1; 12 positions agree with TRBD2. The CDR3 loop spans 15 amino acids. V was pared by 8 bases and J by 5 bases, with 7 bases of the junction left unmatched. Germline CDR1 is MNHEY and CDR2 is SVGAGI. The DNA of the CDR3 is TGTGCCAGCTCGGGACGGACTAGCGGGAACAATGAGCAGTTCTTC. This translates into CASSGRTSGNNEQFF.

CDR3 residues: CASSESGPGEKAFF. CDR3 bases: TGCGCCAGCAGTGAGTCGGGGCCAGGGGAAAAAGCTTTCTTT. This rearrangement joins TRBV10-1 to TRBJ1-1; D perhaps matches TRBD1 (6 bases). Per germline, CDR1 WNHNN and CDR2 SYGVQD (reference sequence). This CDR3 is 14 amino acids long. V was cut by 0 bases and J by 9 bases, with 14 bases left in between.

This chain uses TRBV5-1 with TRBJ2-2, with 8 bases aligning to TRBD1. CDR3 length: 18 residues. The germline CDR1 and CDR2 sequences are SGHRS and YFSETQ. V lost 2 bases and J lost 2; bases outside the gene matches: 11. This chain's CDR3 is CASSFPGDRSLNTGELFF. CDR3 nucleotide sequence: TGCGCCAGCAGCTTCCCGGGGGACAGGTCCTTAAACACCGGGGAGCTGTTTTTT.

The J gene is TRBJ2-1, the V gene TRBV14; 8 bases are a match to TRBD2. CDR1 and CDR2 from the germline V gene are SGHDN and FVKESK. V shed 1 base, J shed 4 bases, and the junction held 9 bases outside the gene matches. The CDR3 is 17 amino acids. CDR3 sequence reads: CASSQARGTRVYNEQFF. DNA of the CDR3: TGTGCCAGCAGCCAAGCCCGAGGGACTAGAGTTTACAATGAGCAGTTCTTC.

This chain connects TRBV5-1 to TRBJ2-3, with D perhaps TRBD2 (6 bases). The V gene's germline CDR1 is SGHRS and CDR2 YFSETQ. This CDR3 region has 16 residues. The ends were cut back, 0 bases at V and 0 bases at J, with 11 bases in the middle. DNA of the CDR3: TGCGCCAGCAGCTTGGGCGGGGCCCCTAGCACAGATACGCAGTATTTT. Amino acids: CASSLGGAPSTDTQYF.